Sequencing of this T cell receptor (beta chain) was carried out in a study of graft-versus-host responses after intestinal transplantation (dated by TCRdb to about 2021). For the wider study: The transplants that recipients got were multivisceral, liver-intestinal, or isolated intestinal. Every recipient was given anti-thymocyte globulin induction, then maintenance tacrolimus and steroids for around three years. After intestinal transplantation, graft-versus-host and host-versus-graft alloreactive T cell clones were followed in the graft, circulation and bone marrow using bulk TCR-beta CDR3 sequencing. To identify alloreactive clones, pre-transplant mixed lymphocyte reaction products were sequenced and compared with unstimulated pre-transplant donor and recipient T cells. The cohort enrolled some 23 intestinal transplant recipients including one retransplant, and a few patients lacking pretransplant specimens were excluded. Donor T cell macrochimerism was defined as a peak of at least 4% donor T cells among recipient peripheral blood mononuclear cells. Rather than being sequenced by the commercial service, samples from a few later patients were sequenced in-house on an Illumina MiSeq and processed with MiXCR.

CDR1 and CDR2 were assigned from the germline V gene (reference sequence) as LNHDA and SQIVND. The CDR3, from cysteine to phenylalanine, totals 15 residues. The entry retains the CDR3 DNA only, 45 bases that are in frame from base 1. The germline V and J ends show losses of 1 base and 6 bases respectively, and no gene match explains 4 bases of the junction. As concerns this clone: Its antigen is still unknown. Nothing much larger sits one base from this clone, and base qualities are not available.

On the study overall, not on this receptor specifically: GvH clones were detected in recipient bone marrow, and some of these GvH clones were observed earlier in ileal mucosa or blood, consistent with an intestinal mucosal origin. Conclusions were limited by the relatively low number and heterogeneity of intestinal transplant patients. Early after transplant, peak levels of circulating GvH clones were associated with declines in HvG clones. In patients with donor T cell macrochimerism, the allografts had high GvH to HvG T cell clonal ratios.

Explained via the paper, the time point label denotes: cells obtained before transplantation from donor or recipient. CD3+CD4+ and CD3+CD8+ populations were FACS-sorted from unstimulated pre-transplant donor and recipient cells taken from spleen or lymph nodes. The method was the immunoSEQ multiplex PCR assay. For most patients, genomic DNA was isolated using the Qiagen DNeasy Blood and Tissue Kit and was shipped frozen to Adaptive Biotechnologies for TCR sequencing. For most patients, genomic DNA was subjected to high-throughput TCR-beta CDR3 sequencing by Adaptive Biotechnologies. Processing in the source paper ran as follows. TCR sequencing data for roughly 20 patients were retrieved from Adaptive's ImmunoSEQ software; a few other patients were processed with MiXCR and VDJtools. To correct CD4 versus CD8 sorting errors, sequences present in both subsets at a frequency ratio below 5:1 were removed. CDR3 nucleotide sequences shared by donor and recipient were removed because the origin of these sequences could not be assigned. To be classed as alloreactive, a clone needed at least 2-fold expansion over unstimulated cells and a minimum CFSE-low frequency of 0.002% (template counts) or 0.001% (read counts). A clone was considered mappable if detected in the sequenced pre-transplant spleen, lymph node, or MLR CFSE-low populations of the donor or recipient. The cumulative frequency of alloreactive clones was calculated as a percentage of all sequences, weighted by copy number. TCRdb re-hosts the immuneACCESS table, in-frame sequences only. Its copies lack some clones; in the studies checked, an unresolved V gene accounts for under half of them, and the cause for the rest is not known. The DNA gave D and trimming, while V, J and clone size come from that table. Across this sample there are over 55,000 clones, with around 90% seen only once. The leading ten clones occupy roughly 1.3% of the sample.

The source is a human donor who received an intestinal transplant. The sequencing here drew on unstimulated CD8+ T cells sorted from spleen or lymph node cells, taken before intestinal transplant. The receptor chain draws on TRBV19 and TRBJ1-5; TRBD1 matches 9 bases in the middle. The CDR3 loop reads CASSIGETGGQPQHF. The nucleotide sequence reads TGTGCCAGTAGTATAGGGGAGACAGGGGGTCAGCCCCAGCATTTT. The CDR3 plus the reference TRBV19 and TRBJ1-5 genes for the other parts give the full variable domain: DGGITQSPKYLFRKEGQNVTLSCEQNLNHDAMYWYRQDPGQGLRLIYYSQIVNDFQKGDIAEGYSVSREKKESFPLTVTSAQKNPTAFYLCASSIGETGGQPQHFGDGTRLSIL.